Following are 32 T cell receptor beta chains from one sample sequenced in a study of blood T cells in healthy people across ages. Then a second PCR, running about 7 to 11 cycles, was carried out with a sample-barcoded 5' primer and a J-beta primer mix. TCRdb re-derived calls from the 5' RACE reads in MiXCR, one entry per CDR3 protein. The table records fewer than 900,000 distinct CDR3 sequences, under 40% of them present only once. Specimen: blood. All receptors derive from a young man in good health.

The CDR3 here is CASTTTGNEQYF. The CDR3, as DNA: TGCGCCAGCACCACCACAGGGAACGAGCAGTACTTC. The chain couples TRBV5-1 to TRBJ2-7; D perhaps matches TRBD1 (6 bases). Per germline, CDR1 SGHRS and CDR2 YFSETQ. Trimming removed 6 bases at V and 5 bases at J, with 12 bases between. The CDR3 runs to 12 residues.

This clonotype turned up a few times. The genes are TRBV29-1 and TRBJ1-1; TRBD1 might be the D (5 bases). From germline, CDR1 is SQVTM and CDR2 ANQGSEA. This CDR3 spans 12 amino acids. V shed 4 bases and J shed 5 bases, with 11 bases lying between them. The CDR3 sequence is CSVGMGGTEAFF. The CDR3 DNA is TGCAGCGTTGGAATGGGGGGAACTGAAGCTTTCTTT.

This clonotype has at least ten counts. The chain employs TRBV4-2 and TRBJ2-7; D possibly uses TRBD1 or TRBD2 (5 bases each). Deletions cut 1 base from V and 3 bases from J, with 10 bases between. The CDR3 runs 14 residues. From germline, CDR1 is LGHNA and CDR2 YNFKEQ. In DNA form, the CDR3 reads TGTGCCAGCAGCCAAGCTGGGGGTATCTACGAGCAGTACTTC. Translated: CASSQAGGIYEQYF.

This clonotype was observed a handful of times. The chain couples TRBV5-1 to TRBJ1-2; D not certain. The CDR3 has 15 amino acids. Germline loops: CDR1 SGHRS, CDR2 YFSETQ. Trimming left V 0 bases short and J 4 bases short, with 13 bases between. CDR3: CASSLDGTVSYGYTF. The CDR3 bases are TGCGCCAGCAGCTTGGACGGTACGGTTAGCTATGGCTACACCTTC.

This clonotype has more than one count but fewer than ten. The V and J genes are TRBV12-3 or TRBV12-4 and TRBJ1-2; TRBD1 matches 10 bases. This CDR3 is 15 amino acids long. V shed 6 bases and J 6 bases; nucleotides not matched to a gene: 10. CDR3 bases: TGTGCCAGCAGCCCGGGACAGGGGCGCTATAATGGCTACACCTTC. Translating it yields CASSPGQGRYNGYTF.

The CDR3 here is CSASNGYTF. The CDR3 nucleotides read TGCAGTGCTAGCAACGGCTACACCTTC. This chain links TRBV20-1 with TRBJ1-2, with D uncertain. CDR1 is DFQATT, CDR2 SNEGSKA, per germline (reference sequence). The V end was cut by 3 bases, the J end by 8 bases, with 4 bases between. The CDR3 sequence is 9 residues long.

This clonotype was picked up one time. The rearrangement joins TRBV5-1 to TRBJ1-3; D remains ambiguous. V was trimmed by 3 bases and J by 4 bases, leaving 17 bases between them. The CDR3 contains 16 residues. The germline V gene encodes CDR1 SGHRS and CDR2 YFSETQ. DNA for the CDR3: TGCGCCAGCAGCTCTATACCCGGGGAAGCGGGAAACACCATATATTTT. It translates to CASSSIPGEAGNTIYF. The whole variable domain, filled in from reference TRBV5-1 and TRBJ1-3, reads KAGVTQTPRYLIKTRGQQVTLSCSPISGHRSVSWYQQTPGQGLQFLFEYFSETQRNKGNFPGRFSGRQFSNSRSEMNVSTLELGDSALYLCASSSIPGEAGNTIYFGEGSWLTVV.

A few counts support this clonotype. V is TRBV30 and J is TRBJ2-1; TRBD1 matches 7 bases. With 4 bases clipped from V and 4 bases from J, the junction kept 1 base outside the gene matches. The CDR3 contains 12 residues. Germline CDR1 and CDR2: GTSNPN and SVGIG (reference sequence). In nucleotides, the CDR3 is TGTGCCTGGAACAGGGGATACAATGAGCAGTTCTTC. Encoded protein: CAWNRGYNEQFF.

The J gene is TRBJ1-3, the V gene TRBV28; possibly TRBD1 for D (5 bases). V was pared by 10 bases and J by 2 bases, with 15 bases between. CDR1 is MDHEN and CDR2 is SYDVKM in the germline V gene. The CDR3 sequence is 14 residues long. CDR3 coding DNA: TGTGCCACGACCCGGGACGGTACTGGAAACACCATATATTTT. It yields the protein CATTRDGTGNTIYF.

This clonotype has just a few counts. The V call is TRBV7-9, the J call TRBJ1-4; no clear D gene. Germline CDR1 and CDR2: SEHNR and FQNEAQ (reference sequence). The CDR3 loop spans 15 amino acids. V was cut by 3 bases and J by 7 bases, with 15 bases left in between. CDR3 coding DNA: TGTGCCAGCAGCTTGGTCGCCCGGGAGGGTGAAAAACTGTTTTTT. Translation: CASSLVAREGEKLFF.

CDR3 nucleotide sequence: TGTGCCAGCAGTGTTCGAGGGAGCTCCTACGAGCAGTACTTC. This sequence encodes CASSVRGSSYEQYF. The chain is built from TRBV25-1 and TRBJ2-7; TRBD2 is a possible D gene (5 bases). CDR1 and CDR2 (germline): MGHDK, SYGVNS. V lost 4 bases and J lost 0, with 10 bases in between. There are 14 residues in the CDR3.

This clonotype was detected once. This sequence joins TRBV28 and TRBJ2-1, with TRBD2 as a possible D gene (5 bases). Trimming pared 10 bases from V and 9 bases from J, leaving 13 bases between. The CDR3 is made up of 11 amino acids. Germline-derived CDR1 and CDR2 are MDHEN and SYDVKM. CDR3: CATHRGSEQFF. In DNA form, the CDR3 reads TGTGCCACCCACCGAGGGAGTGAGCAGTTCTTC.

The gene calls are TRBV25-1 and TRBJ2-5; TRBD1 aligns across 11 bases. The J call may not be correct, given that the DNA end is closer to TRBJ2-7. CDR1 is MGHDK and CDR2 is SYGVNS in the germline V gene. There are 15 residues in the CDR3. The CDR3 here is CASSDPGTGGNEQYF. In DNA, the CDR3 is TGTGCCAGCAGTGACCCCGGGACAGGGGGAAACGAGCAGTACTTC.

In this sample, this clonotype turned up once. The chain joins TRBV29-1 to TRBJ2-3, with 10 bases that match TRBD1. The ends lost 6 bases at V and 1 base at J; junction bases unmatched: 4. CDR3 size: 14 residues. Germline CDR1 is SQVTM and CDR2 is ANQGSEA. CDR3: CSVGQGVGTDTQYF. In nucleotides, the CDR3 is TGCAGCGTAGGACAGGGGGTAGGCACAGATACGCAGTATTTT.

This chain connects TRBV28 to TRBJ2-7; 8 bases map to TRBD2. The CDR3 length is 15 residues. The V gene end was trimmed by 7 bases and the J gene end by 4 bases; junction bases not matched to a gene: 12. CDR1 is MDHEN and CDR2 is SYDVKM in the germline V gene. CDR3 in DNA: TGTGCCAGCACCTCCTCGGGACTAGTAAAGTACGAGCAGTACTTC. Amino acids: CASTSSGLVKYEQYF.

V is TRBV7-2 and J is TRBJ2-2; D unresolved. In germline, CDR1 is SGHTA, CDR2 FQGNSA. The CDR3 contains 15 residues. V was clipped by 5 bases and J by 4 bases, with 14 bases between them. CDR3 bases: TGTGCCAGCAGCGCCGCAAGGGTCGGCACCGGGGAGCTGTTTTTT. Translated, it gives CASSAARVGTGELFF.

A few counts support this clonotype. This rearrangement joins TRBV20-1 to TRBJ2-5; 8 bases map to TRBD1. V was clipped by 6 bases and J by 5 bases; unmatched bases: 8. CDR1 is DFQATT and CDR2 is SNEGSKA in the germline V gene (reference sequence). The CDR3 contains 13 residues. In DNA form, the CDR3 reads TGCAGTGCCAATCGACAGGGGTCGGAGACCCAGTACTTC. Amino acid sequence: CSANRQGSETQYF.

The chain is built from TRBV20-1 and TRBJ1-2; 8 bases line up with TRBD1. Germline V CDR1 and CDR2: DFQATT, SNEGSKA (reference sequence). V dropped 4 bases and J dropped 4; count of bases not matched to a gene: 5. The CDR3 consists of 13 residues. The CDR3 loop reads CSATGGAGYGYTF. CDR3 coding DNA: TGCAGTGCTACAGGGGGCGCCGGCTATGGCTACACCTTC.

This clonotype was counted at least ten times. Germline is not matched at one junction end, which may reflect a read error. V usage is TRBV12-3 or TRBV12-4 and J usage is TRBJ2-3, with 9 positions matching TRBD2. This CDR3 is 14 amino acids long. The CDR3 protein is CASSLAGDTDTQYF. For the CDR3, the DNA is TGTGCCAGCAGCTTAGCGGGGGACACAGATACGCAGTATTTT.

V usage is TRBV9 and J usage is TRBJ2-5, with a weak D call TRBD2 (5 bases). CDR3 size: 15 residues. Between the trimmed V and J ends, which lost 0 bases and 5 bases, there was a span of 14 bases. Germline lookup yields CDR1 SGDLS and CDR2 YYNGEE. Here the CDR3 DNA reads TGTGCCAGCAGCGTAGTTACGGGGAGTCGGGAGACCCAGTACTTC. Its translation: CASSVVTGSRETQYF.

This clonotype was seen a handful of times. This sequence joins TRBV4-2 and TRBJ1-2, with D unresolved. Trimming took 3 bases from V and 9 from J, leaving 17 bases between them. Germline CDR1 LGHNA, CDR2 YNFKEQ. CDR3 length equals 14 residues. The CDR3 DNA follows: TGTGCCAGCAGCCATCTTGGGTCGGGGAATAGCTACACCTTC. Amino acids: CASSHLGSGNSYTF.

The chain uses TRBV7-9 and TRBJ1-6; D unclear. The germline V and J ends were trimmed by 5 bases and 4 bases, with 18 bases remaining between them. Per the germline V gene, CDR1 is SEHNR and CDR2 is FQNEAQ (reference sequence). CDR3 length: 17 residues. The CDR3 spells CASSTARGEPYNSPLHF. The CDR3 bases are TGTGCCAGCAGCACGGCCCGGGGAGAGCCGTATAATTCACCCCTCCACTTT.

This clonotype was seen only a few times. This chain connects TRBV6-8 to TRBJ2-7, with 8 bases fitting TRBD1. This CDR3 is built from 15 residues. Germline values: CDR1 MNHGY, CDR2 SAAAGT. J gave up 5 bases and V 0 bases, and 6 bases lay outside the gene matches. The CDR3 spells CASSYSRGRFDEQYF. CDR3 bases: TGTGCCAGCAGTTACTCCAGGGGGCGCTTCGACGAGCAGTACTTC.

V and J are TRBV7-9 and TRBJ2-1, with TRBD1 identical over 9 bases. The DNA end favors TRBJ2-7, so the J call may be wrong. Germline V gives CDR1 SEHNR, CDR2 FQNEAQ (reference sequence). The CDR3 contains 19 residues. In DNA, the CDR3 is TGTGCCAGCAGTGCCAACAGGGGGCTATTAAAGAGCTCCTACAATGAGCAGTACTTC. Translating it yields CASSANRGLLKSSYNEQYF.

This clonotype came up a few times. This chain connects TRBV28 to TRBJ2-5, with 11 bases lining up with TRBD2. The V gene's germline CDR1 is MDHEN and CDR2 SYDVKM. V lost 5 bases and J lost 5; bases outside the gene matches: 10. The CDR3 extends over 16 amino acids. In nucleotides, the CDR3 is TGTGCCAGCAGTAGCGAGACTAGCGGGGTTTCGGAGACCCAGTACTTC. This sequence encodes CASSSETSGVSETQYF.

Points on this clonotype: This may come from a read error, since a much larger clone is one base off. The V and J genes are TRBV12-3 or TRBV12-4 and TRBJ1-2, with D maybe TRBD1 (5 bases). CDR3 size: 14 residues. V lost 6 bases and J lost 8, with 19 bases in between. CDR3 protein: CASSPGGGSRGYTF. For the CDR3, the DNA is TGTGCCAGCAGCCCGGGGGGGGGAAGTAGAGGCTACACCTTC.

The V gene is TRBV15, the J gene TRBJ2-1, with no clear D. The CDR3 is 14 amino acids. V shed 5 bases and J shed 5 bases, with 13 bases lying between them. Per the germline V gene, CDR1 is LNHNV and CDR2 is YYDKDF (reference sequence). The CDR3 region has the DNA TGTGCCACCAGCCTCCGGGCCGGAAACAATGAGCAGTTCTTC. It yields the protein CATSLRAGNNEQFF. Combining the CDR3 with reference TRBV15 and TRBJ2-1 gives the whole variable domain DAMVIQNPRYQVTQFGKPVTLSCSQTLNHNVMYWYQQKSSQAPKLLFHYYDKDFNNEADTPDNFQSRRPNTSFCFLDIRSPGLGDTAMYLCATSLRAGNNEQFFGPGTRLTVL.

This clonotype was detected ten times or more. The chain recombines TRBV12-3 or TRBV12-4 with TRBJ1-6, with TRBD1 identical over 7 bases. This CDR3 is 13 amino acids long. V lost 10 bases to trimming and J lost 8 bases; unmatched junction nucleotides: 8. CDR3 DNA: TGTGCCACCAGACAGGGTGATTATTCACCCCTCCACTTT. Encoded protein: CATRQGDYSPLHF.

The chain is built from TRBV4-2 and TRBJ1-2; D is undetermined. Looked up from germline, CDR1 is LGHNA and CDR2 is YNFKEQ. V dropped 0 bases and J dropped 5 bases, with 10 bases sitting between them. The CDR3 loop spans 14 amino acids. As DNA, the CDR3 is TGTGCCAGCAGCCAAGAGGTCTCCTTATATGGCTACACCTTC. Translated: CASSQEVSLYGYTF.

About this clonotype: The junction differs from germline at one of its ends, possibly a read error. V is TRBV20-1 and J is TRBJ2-5, with D maybe TRBD1 (5 bases). The CDR3 sequence is 13 residues long. Germline assignment: CDR1 DFQATT and CDR2 SNEGSKA (reference sequence). For the CDR3, the DNA is TGCTGTGCTAGTCGCCGACAGTACAATGAGCAGTACTTC. Translating gives CCASRRQYNEQYF.

The J gene is TRBJ2-3, the V gene TRBV12-3 or TRBV12-4; the match to TRBD2 covers 8 bases. This CDR3 has 15 residues. The V gene end was trimmed by 9 bases and the J gene end by 7 bases; junction bases not matched to a gene: 15. The CDR3 sequence is CASTPTSDSFHTQYF. Here the CDR3 DNA reads TGTGCCAGTACCCCGACTAGCGACTCGTTCCATACGCAGTATTTT.

This clonotype was picked up many times. The genes are TRBV12-3 or TRBV12-4 and TRBJ2-3; D is perhaps TRBD1 or TRBD2 (5 bases each). The ends were cut back, 5 bases at V and 0 bases at J, with 6 bases in the middle. This CDR3 has 13 residues. CDR3 sequence (DNA): TGTGCCAGCAGTGGGGACAGCACAGATACGCAGTATTTT. This sequence encodes CASSGDSTDTQYF.